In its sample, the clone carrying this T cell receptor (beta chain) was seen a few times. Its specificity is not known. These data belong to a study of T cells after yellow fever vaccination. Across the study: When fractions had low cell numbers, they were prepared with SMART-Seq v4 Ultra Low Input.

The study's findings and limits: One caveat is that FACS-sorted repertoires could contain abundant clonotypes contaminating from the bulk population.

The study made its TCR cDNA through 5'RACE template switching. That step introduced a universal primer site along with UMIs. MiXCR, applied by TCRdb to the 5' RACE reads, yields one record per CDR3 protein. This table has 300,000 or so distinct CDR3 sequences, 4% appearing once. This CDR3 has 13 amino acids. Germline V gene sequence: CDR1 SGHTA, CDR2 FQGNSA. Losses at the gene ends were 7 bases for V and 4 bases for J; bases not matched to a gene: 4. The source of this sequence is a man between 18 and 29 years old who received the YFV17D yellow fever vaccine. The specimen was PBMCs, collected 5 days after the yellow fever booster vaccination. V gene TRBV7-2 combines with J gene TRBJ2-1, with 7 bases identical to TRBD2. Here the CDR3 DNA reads TGTGCCAGCAACCCAGCGGGGTACAATGAGCAGTTCTTC. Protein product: CASNPAGYNEQFF.